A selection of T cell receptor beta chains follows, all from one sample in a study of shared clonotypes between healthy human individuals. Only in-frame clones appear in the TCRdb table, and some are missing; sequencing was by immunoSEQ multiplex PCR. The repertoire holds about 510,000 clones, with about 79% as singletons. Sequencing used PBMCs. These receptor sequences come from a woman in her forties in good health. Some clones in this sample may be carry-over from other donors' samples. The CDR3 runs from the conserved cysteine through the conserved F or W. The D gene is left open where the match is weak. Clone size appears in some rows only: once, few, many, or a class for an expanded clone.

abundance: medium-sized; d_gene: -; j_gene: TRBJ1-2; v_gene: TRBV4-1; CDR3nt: TGCGCCAGCAGCCAAGACAGGGTGGGCTATGGCTACACCTTC; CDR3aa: CASSQDRVGYGYTF
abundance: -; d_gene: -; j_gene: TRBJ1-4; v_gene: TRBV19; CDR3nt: TGTGCCAGTCAGGACGGAGGATTTAATGAAAAACTGTTTTTT; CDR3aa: CASQDGGFNEKLFF
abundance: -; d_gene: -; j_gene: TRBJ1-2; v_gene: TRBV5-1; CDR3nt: TGCGCCAGCAGTACGGCTGGTATCTATGGCTACACCTTC; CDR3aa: CASSTAGIYGYTF
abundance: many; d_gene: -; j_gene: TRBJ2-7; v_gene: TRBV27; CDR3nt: TGTGCCAGCAGAGGGGCCACCTACGAGCAGTACTTC; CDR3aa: CASRGATYEQYF
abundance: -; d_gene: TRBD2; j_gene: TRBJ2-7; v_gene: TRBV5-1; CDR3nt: TGCGCCAGCAGCTTCGGGGAGGGTGTAGGAGAGCAGTACTTC; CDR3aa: CASSFGEGVGEQYF
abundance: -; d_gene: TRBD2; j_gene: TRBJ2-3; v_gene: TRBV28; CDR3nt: TGTGCCAGCAGTGACGCGGGAGGTTCCACAGATACGCAGTATTTT; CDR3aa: CASSDAGGSTDTQYF
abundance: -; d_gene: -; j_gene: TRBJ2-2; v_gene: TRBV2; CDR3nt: TGTGCCAGCTCGCAGGGTGCGAACACCGGGGAGCTGTTTTTT; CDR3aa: CASSQGANTGELFF
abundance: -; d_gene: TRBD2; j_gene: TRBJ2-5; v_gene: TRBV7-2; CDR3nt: TGTGCCAGCAGCTCCAGGACTAGCGTAGAGACCCAGTACTTC; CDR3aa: CASSSRTSVETQYF
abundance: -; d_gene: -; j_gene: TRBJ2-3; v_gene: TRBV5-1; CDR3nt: TGCGCCAGCAGCTTGGCCGTTTGGGGTACAGATACGCAGTATTTT; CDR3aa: CASSLAVWGTDTQYF
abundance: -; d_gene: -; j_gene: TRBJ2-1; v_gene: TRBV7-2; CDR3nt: TGTGCCAGCAGGCGTCGGGGAAACCACAATGAGCAGTTCTTC; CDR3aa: CASRRRGNHNEQFF
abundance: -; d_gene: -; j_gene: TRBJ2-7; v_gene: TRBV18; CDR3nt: TGTGCCAGCTCACCACCTCGAATCGGCACGGGGGTTTCAGCCTACGAGCAGTACTTC; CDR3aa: CASSPPRIGTGVSAYEQYF
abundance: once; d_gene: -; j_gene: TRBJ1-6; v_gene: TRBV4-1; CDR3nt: TGCGCCAGCACTACAGGGAGAGGGAATTCACCCCTCCACTTT; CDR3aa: CASTTGRGNSPLHF
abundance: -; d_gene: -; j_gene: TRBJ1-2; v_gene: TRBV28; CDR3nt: TGTGCCAGCAGTTCACAGGGAGTTAGCGGCTACACCTTC; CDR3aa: CASSSQGVSGYTF
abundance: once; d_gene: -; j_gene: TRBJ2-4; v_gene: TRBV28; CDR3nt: TGTGCCAGCAGTTTAGGCGGGACCTTCAACATTCAGTACTTC; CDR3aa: CASSLGGTFNIQYF
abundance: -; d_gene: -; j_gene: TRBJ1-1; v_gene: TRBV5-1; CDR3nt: TGCGCCAGCAGCTTGGAATGGGGGACATTGGAAGCTTTCTTT; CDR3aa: CASSLEWGTLEAFF
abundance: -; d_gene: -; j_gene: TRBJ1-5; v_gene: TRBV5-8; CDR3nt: TGTGCCAGCAGCTTGGGATCGTATAGCAATCAGCCCCAGCATTTT; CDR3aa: CASSLGSYSNQPQHF
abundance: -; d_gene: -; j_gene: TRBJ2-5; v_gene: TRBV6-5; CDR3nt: TGTGCCAGCAGTTACTCCTACGGACGGTTGCAAGAGACCCAGTACTTC; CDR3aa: CASSYSYGRLQETQYF
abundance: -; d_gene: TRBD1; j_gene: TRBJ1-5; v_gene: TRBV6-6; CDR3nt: TGTGCCAGCAGCACAGGGGACGGGCAGCCCCAGCATTTT; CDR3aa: CASSTGDGQPQHF
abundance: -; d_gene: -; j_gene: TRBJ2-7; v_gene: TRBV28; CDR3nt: TGTGCCAGCAGCCCTCCGGCCCAGCATCGGGAGCAGTACTTC; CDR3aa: CASSPPAQHREQYF
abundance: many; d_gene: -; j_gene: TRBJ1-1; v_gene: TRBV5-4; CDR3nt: TGTGCCAGCAGCCCCGGACAGAACACTGAAGCTTTCTTT; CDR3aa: CASSPGQNTEAFF
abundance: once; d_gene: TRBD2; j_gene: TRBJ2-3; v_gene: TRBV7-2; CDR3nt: TGTGCCAGCAGCTTAGGGCCCCTGCGGGAGTCAGATACGCAGTATTTT; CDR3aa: CASSLGPLRESDTQYF
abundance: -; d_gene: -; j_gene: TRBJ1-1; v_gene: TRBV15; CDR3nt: TGTGCCACCAGCAGCGGGCCGTACACTGAAGCTTTCTTT; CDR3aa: CATSSGPYTEAFF
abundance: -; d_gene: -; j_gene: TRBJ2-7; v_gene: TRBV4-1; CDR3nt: TGCGCCAGCAACCGACTCGGACCCTCGGAGCAGTACTTC; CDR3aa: CASNRLGPSEQYF
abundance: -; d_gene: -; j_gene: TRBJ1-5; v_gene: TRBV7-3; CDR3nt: TGTGCCAGCAGCTTAAGGAGCCAGGGGCTGTTCGTTGTCAATCAGCCCCAGCATTTT; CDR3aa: CASSLRSQGLFVVNQPQHF
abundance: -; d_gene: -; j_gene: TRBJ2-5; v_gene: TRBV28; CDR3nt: TGTGCCAGTTCAGGGTTATTTACGAAAGAGACCCAGTACTTC; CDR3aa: CASSGLFTKETQYF
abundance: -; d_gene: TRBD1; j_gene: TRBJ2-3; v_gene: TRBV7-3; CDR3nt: TGTGCCAGCAGCTTAGGGGGACAGGTGACAGATACGCAGTATTTT; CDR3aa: CASSLGGQVTDTQYF
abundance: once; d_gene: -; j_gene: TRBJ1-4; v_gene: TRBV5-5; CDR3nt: TGTGCCAGCAGCCGGGGGACACAGGAAAAACTGTTTTTT; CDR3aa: CASSRGTQEKLFF
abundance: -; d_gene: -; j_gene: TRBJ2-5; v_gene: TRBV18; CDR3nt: TGTGCCAGCTCACGACAGGTCCAAGAGACCCAGTACTTC; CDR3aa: CASSRQVQETQYF
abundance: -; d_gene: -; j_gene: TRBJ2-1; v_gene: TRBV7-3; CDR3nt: TGTGCCAGCAGCTTTGGCGGGGCCCTCTACAATGAGCAGTTCTTC; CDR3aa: CASSFGGALYNEQFF
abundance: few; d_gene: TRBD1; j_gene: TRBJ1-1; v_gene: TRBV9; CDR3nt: TGTGCCAGCAGCGGCGGGACAGGGTCTAGTTACACTGAAGCTTTCTTT; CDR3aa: CASSGGTGSSYTEAFF
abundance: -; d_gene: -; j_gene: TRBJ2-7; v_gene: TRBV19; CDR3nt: TGTGCCAGTAGTAGTATAGTGGACTACGAGCAGTACTTC; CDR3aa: CASSSIVDYEQYF
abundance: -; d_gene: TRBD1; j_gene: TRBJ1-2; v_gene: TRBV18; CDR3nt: TGTGCCAGCTCACTAAACCGGGACAGGGAAGAGGGCTACACCTTC; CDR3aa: CASSLNRDREEGYTF
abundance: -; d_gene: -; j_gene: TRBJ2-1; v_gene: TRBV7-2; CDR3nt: TGTGCCAGCAGAGGGGGGGCTGAGCAGTTCTTC; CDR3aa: CASRGGAEQFF
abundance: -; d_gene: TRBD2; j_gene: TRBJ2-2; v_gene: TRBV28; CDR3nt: TGTGCCAGCAGCCGTTACTCCCCTAGCGGGAGGGAGAACGGGGAGCTGTTTTTT; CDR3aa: CASSRYSPSGRENGELFF
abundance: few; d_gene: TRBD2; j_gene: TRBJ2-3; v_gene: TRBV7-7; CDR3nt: TGTGCCAGCAGCACCCTAGCGGGAGGGCCGACAGATACGCAGTATTTT; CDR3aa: CASSTLAGGPTDTQYF
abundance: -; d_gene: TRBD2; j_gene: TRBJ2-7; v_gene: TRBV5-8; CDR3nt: TGTGCCAGCAGCTTGGAACTAGCGGGTGACGAGCAGTACTTC; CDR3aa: CASSLELAGDEQYF
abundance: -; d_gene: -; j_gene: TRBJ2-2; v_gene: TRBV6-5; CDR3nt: TGTGCCAGCAGTTACTCGGAAGGGACCGGGGAGCTGTTTTTT; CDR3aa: CASSYSEGTGELFF
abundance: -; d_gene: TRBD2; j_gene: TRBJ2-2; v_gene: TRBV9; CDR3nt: TGTGCCAGCAGCGTAGGGCTAGCGGGAGTCACCGGGGAGCTGTTTTTT; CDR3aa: CASSVGLAGVTGELFF
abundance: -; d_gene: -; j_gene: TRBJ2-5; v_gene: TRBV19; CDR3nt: TGTGCCAGTAGTGCCGACATTCAAGAGACCCAGTACTTC; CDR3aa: CASSADIQETQYF
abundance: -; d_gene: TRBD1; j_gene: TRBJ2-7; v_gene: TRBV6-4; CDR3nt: TGTGCCAGCAGTGTGTCAGGGACAGGGAACTACGAGCAGTACTTC; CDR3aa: CASSVSGTGNYEQYF
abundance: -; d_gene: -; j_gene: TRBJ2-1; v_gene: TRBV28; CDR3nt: TGTGCCAGCAGTTCGCACATTTACAATGAGCAGTTCTTC; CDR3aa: CASSSHIYNEQFF
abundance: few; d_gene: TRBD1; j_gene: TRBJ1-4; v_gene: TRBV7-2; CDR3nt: TGTGCCAGCAGCTCACCGACAGGGGCTAGTGAAAAACTGTTTTTT; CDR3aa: CASSSPTGASEKLFF
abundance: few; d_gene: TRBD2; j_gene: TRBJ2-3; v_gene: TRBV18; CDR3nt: TGTGCCAGCTCAGTCAGCCCGGCGGGACTAGCGTCTAGCACAGATACGCAGTATTTT; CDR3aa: CASSVSPAGLASSTDTQYF
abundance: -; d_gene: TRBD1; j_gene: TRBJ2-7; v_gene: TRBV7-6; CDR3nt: TGTGCCAGCAGCCCGGGACAGTACGAGCAGTACTTC; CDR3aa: CASSPGQYEQYF
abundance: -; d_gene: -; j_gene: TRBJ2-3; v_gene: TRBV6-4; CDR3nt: TGTGCCAGCAGTACCGGGGACTCAGATACGCAGTATTTT; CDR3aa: CASSTGDSDTQYF
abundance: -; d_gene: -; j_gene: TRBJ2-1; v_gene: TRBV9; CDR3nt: TGTGCCAGCAGCCCCCACCTAGACTCCTCCTACAATGAGCAGTTCTTC; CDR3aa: CASSPHLDSSYNEQFF
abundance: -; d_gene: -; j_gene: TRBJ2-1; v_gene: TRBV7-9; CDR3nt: TGTGCCAGCAGCCCCCTCGGTGGGCGGCGGTACAATGAGCAGTTCTTC; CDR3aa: CASSPLGGRRYNEQFF
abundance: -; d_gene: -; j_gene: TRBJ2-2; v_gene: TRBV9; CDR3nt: TGTGCCAGCAGCGTACAGGGGTCGGACACCGGGGAGCTGTTTTTT; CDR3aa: CASSVQGSDTGELFF
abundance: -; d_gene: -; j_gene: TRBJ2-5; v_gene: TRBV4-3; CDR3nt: TGCGCCAGCAGCCCATCCCACAGGTGGGGCCAAGAGACCCAGTACTTC; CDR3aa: CASSPSHRWGQETQYF
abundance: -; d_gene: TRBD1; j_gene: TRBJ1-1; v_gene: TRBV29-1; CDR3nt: TGCAGCGTGACAGGGTCCGACACTGAAGCTTTCTTT; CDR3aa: CSVTGSDTEAFF
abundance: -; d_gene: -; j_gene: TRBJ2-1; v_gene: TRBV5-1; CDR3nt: TGCGCCAGCAGCCCTTCTAGCGTCCAGTACAATGAGCAGTTCTTC; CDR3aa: CASSPSSVQYNEQFF
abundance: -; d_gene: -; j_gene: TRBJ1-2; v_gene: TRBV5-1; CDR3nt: TGCGCCAGCAGCTTGGGATTCGGGGAGGGGACTAAAGGCTACACCTTC; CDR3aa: CASSLGFGEGTKGYTF